The entry below gives a single T cell receptor beta chain sequence along with its context. This specimen belongs to a study of control samples from healthy donors and cancer patients. Some clones are missing from TCRdb's copy, which holds only in-frame ones; the method was immunoSEQ multiplex PCR. The table includes 48,000 or so clones, more than 85% detected once. Germline CDR1 is SGHRS and CDR2 is YFSETQ. J gave up 5 bases and V 0 bases, and 6 bases lay outside the gene matches. The CDR3 is 15 amino acids. The sequencing input was PBMCs. The chain has TRBV5-1 and TRBJ2-5; 8 positions match TRBD2. The origin of this receptor is a woman aged 45-65 years with head and neck cancer. The CDR3 bases are TGCGCCAGCAGCTTGGGAGCGGGAGCCAGTGAGACCCAGTACTTC. This translates into CASSLGAGASETQYF.